The 30 T cell receptor beta chains below come from one sample, sequenced in a study of T cell changes during pregnancy in multiple sclerosis. This table comes from immunoSEQ multiplex PCR, and its TCRdb copy is limited to in-frame clones, with some not included. The data contain 70,000 to 75,000 clones, approximately 90% of them singletons. The sequenced sample was peripheral blood, obtained in the second trimester of pregnancy. All receptors derive from a female donor in good health, enrolled as a control in a pregnancy study.

The V call is TRBV7-9, the J call TRBJ1-6; TRBD1 matches at 9 bases. The CDR3 is 14 residues long. Germline V gene sequence: CDR1 SEHNR, CDR2 FQNEAQ (reference sequence). V was pared by 5 bases and J by 9 bases, with 5 bases of the junction left unmatched. The CDR3 bases are TGTGCCAGCAGCGGCGGACAGGGGAGTTCACCCCTCCACTTT. Encoded protein: CASSGGQGSSPLHF.

The V gene is TRBV7-2, the J gene TRBJ2-7; TRBD2 matches at 13 bases. Germline V gives CDR1 SGHTA, CDR2 FQGNSA. V lost 7 bases and J lost 0; bases outside the gene matches: 9. This CDR3 spans 17 amino acids. The CDR3 nucleotides read TGTGCCAGCAAACAGGGACTAGCGGGGCCACGCTCCTACGAGCAGTACTTC. Protein product: CASKQGLAGPRSYEQYF. Complete variable domain (other parts from reference TRBV7-2 and TRBJ2-7): GAGVSQSPSNKVTEKGKDVELRCDPISGHTALYWYRQSLGQGLEFLIYFQGNSAPDKSGLPSDRFSAERTGGSVSTLTIQRTQQEDSAVYLCASKQGLAGPRSYEQYFGPGTRLTVT.

The rearrangement joins TRBV14 to TRBJ2-1, with 7 nucleotides matching TRBD2. CDR1 and CDR2 from the germline V gene are SGHDN and FVKESK. The V segment lost 4 bases and the J segment 7 bases; nucleotides outside the gene matches: 1. The CDR3 is 12 residues long. The CDR3 nucleotides are TGTGCCAGCAGCCTCGGGGGGAATGAGCAGTTCTTC. Translating gives CASSLGGNEQFF.

The CDR3 loop reads CASSQADRGGYTF. DNA of the CDR3: TGTGCCAGCAGCCAGGCGGACAGGGGAGGCTACACCTTC. This chain uses TRBV4-2 with TRBJ1-2; 9 positions agree with TRBD1. V shed 3 bases, J shed 8 bases, and the junction held 4 bases outside the gene matches. CDR1 and CDR2 (germline): LGHNA, YNFKEQ. CDR3 length equals 13 residues.

The chain joins TRBV7-6 to TRBJ2-2, with a tentative D call TRBD1 (6 bases). V was pared by 4 bases and J by 6 bases, with 15 bases between. Germline values: CDR1 SGHVS, CDR2 FNYEAQ. This CDR3 is built from 15 residues. Here the CDR3 reads CASSSHREVSGELFF. CDR3 bases: TGTGCCAGCAGCTCCCACAGGGAAGTTTCCGGGGAGCTGTTTTTT.

The chain uses TRBV4-2 and TRBJ1-1, with D perhaps TRBD1 (6 bases). The CDR3 loop spans 16 amino acids. Germline lookup yields CDR1 LGHNA and CDR2 YNFKEQ. V shed 1 base and J shed 2 bases, with 14 bases lying between them. The CDR3 region has the DNA TGTGCCAGCAGCCAAGTCCGGACAGAGACTAACACTGAAGCTTTCTTT. It specifies CASSQVRTETNTEAFF.

The chain links TRBV29-1 to TRBJ1-1; D is perhaps TRBD1 (5 bases). The CDR3 consists of 13 residues. V was trimmed by 0 bases and J by 6 bases, leaving 11 bases between them. Per the germline V gene, CDR1 is SQVTM and CDR2 is ANQGSEA. As DNA, the CDR3 is TGCAGCGTTGAAGATCTGGGGGAGGCTGAAGCTTTCTTT. Residues: CSVEDLGEAEAFF.

The chain uses TRBV11-2 and TRBJ2-7; tentatively, D is TRBD1 (6 bases). CDR3 length: 16 residues. V lost 0 bases and J 3 bases, leaving 15 bases between the germline ends. Germline-derived CDR1 and CDR2 are SGHAT and FQNNGV. CDR3 residues: CASSLEGSDRGYEQYF. DNA for the CDR3: TGTGCCAGCAGCTTAGAGGGTTCGGACAGAGGCTACGAGCAGTACTTC.

This chain joins TRBV23-1 and TRBJ1-2; TRBD1 might be the D (6 bases). TRBV23-1 is an open reading frame whose function is uncertain. There are 19 residues in the CDR3. V was clipped by 2 bases and J by 4 bases, with 26 bases between them. The CDR3 nucleotides read TGCGCCAGCAGTCAAAACCCTTGCACAGGGCCCCCAACTAGCTATGGCTACACCTTC. Translation gives CASSQNPCTGPPTSYGYTF.

A single count supports this clone. The chain employs TRBV7-2 and TRBJ2-7, with TRBD1 identical over 7 bases. Germline assignment: CDR1 SGHTA and CDR2 FQGNSA. J lost 6 bases, V lost 5 bases, and 10 bases had no gene match. The CDR3 runs to 14 residues. The CDR3 nucleotides are TGTGCCAGCAGCGTCGGGACAGCGTTAGGCGAGCAGTACTTC. Amino acid sequence: CASSVGTALGEQYF.

This CDR3 is CASSPSGTSGAEAKNIQYF. The CDR3 DNA is TGTGCCAGCTCACCCTCCGGGACTAGCGGGGCCGAAGCCAAAAACATTCAGTACTTC. The chain has TRBV18 and TRBJ2-4; 13 bases align to TRBD2. Germline CDR1 reads KGHSH; CDR2 reads LQKENI. The CDR3 is 19 residues long. V gave up 3 bases and J gave up 0 bases; unmatched junction bases: 8. Full variable domain (remainder filled in from reference TRBV18 and TRBJ2-4): NAGVMQNPRHLVRRRGQEARLRCSPMKGHSHVYWYRQLPEEGLKFMVYLQKENIIDESGMPKERFSAEFPKEGPSILRIQQVVRGDSAAYFCASSPSGTSGAEAKNIQYFGAGTRLSVL.

J is TRBJ2-2 and V is TRBV25-1; D gene unclear. Germline lookup yields CDR1 MGHDK and CDR2 SYGVNS. This CDR3 is 14 amino acids long. Trimming pared 0 bases from V and 5 bases from J, leaving 7 bases between. For the CDR3, the DNA is TGTGCCAGCAGTGAATATAGCCGGACCGGGGAGCTGTTTTTT. It encodes CASSEYSRTGELFF. Complete variable domain (other parts from reference TRBV25-1 and TRBJ2-2): EADIYQTPRYLVIGTGKKITLECSQTMGHDKMYWYQQDPGMELHLIHYSYGVNSTEKGDLSSESTVSRIRTEHFPLTLESARPSHTSQYLCASSEYSRTGELFFGEGSRLTVL.

This sequence joins TRBV11-3 and TRBJ1-1, with TRBD1 matching 9 bases. The CDR3 extends over 15 amino acids. Germline lookup yields CDR1 SGHNT and CDR2 YENEEA. V shed 3 bases and J 4 bases; nucleotides not matched to a gene: 6. CDR3 amino acids: CASSFGDRGSTEAFF. Here the CDR3 DNA reads TGTGCCAGCAGCTTCGGTGACAGGGGGAGCACTGAAGCTTTCTTT.

This chain uses TRBV4-1 with TRBJ2-5; 12 nucleotides align to TRBD2. V gave up 1 base and J gave up 2 bases; unmatched junction bases: 11. Germline lookup yields CDR1 MGHRA and CDR2 YSYEKL. This CDR3 comprises 19 residues. For the CDR3, the DNA is TGCGCCAGCAGCCAAGGGGCTAGCGGGGGGGCCTTGAAACAAGAGACCCAGTACTTC. Translated: CASSQGASGGALKQETQYF.

The rearrangement uses TRBV5-8 and TRBJ1-2; TRBD1 agrees at 11 bases. CDR3 length: 16 amino acids. The V segment lost 1 base and the J segment 7 bases; nucleotides outside the gene matches: 9. Germline values: CDR1 SGHTS, CDR2 YDEGEE. The CDR3 coding sequence is TGTGCCAGCAGCTTGACGGGAGGGACAGGGGGTTTTGGCTACACCTTC. Translating gives CASSLTGGTGGFGYTF.

The chain joins TRBV7-8 to TRBJ1-1; TRBD1 matches 8 bases. Germline assignment: CDR1 SGHVS and CDR2 FQNEAQ. There are 17 residues in the CDR3. Unmatched junction bases numbered 7, after V lost 0 bases and J lost 1 base. The CDR3 reads CASSLARPGTGNTEAFF. As DNA, the CDR3 is TGTGCCAGCAGCTTAGCGCGGCCCGGGACAGGGAACACTGAAGCTTTCTTT.

As DNA, the CDR3 is TGTGCCAGCAGTTACACAGGTAGCTCCTACAATGAGCAGTTCTTC. Translating gives CASSYTGSSYNEQFF. The V and J genes are TRBV2 and TRBJ2-1; a possible D gene is TRBD1 (5 bases). Germline V gene data show CDR1 as SNHLY and CDR2 as FYNNEI. This CDR3 contains 15 residues. The V and J ends lost 5 bases and 0 bases respectively, with 11 bases between them. The full variable domain, rest sourced from reference TRBV2 and TRBJ2-1, is EPEVTQTPSHQVTQMGQEVILRCVPISNHLYFYWYRQILGQKVEFLVSFYNNEISEKSEIFDDQFSVERPDGSNFTLKIRSTKLEDSAMYFCASSYTGSSYNEQFFGPGTRLTVL.

The J gene is TRBJ2-4, the V gene TRBV25-1; 12 positions match TRBD2. Losses at the gene ends were 6 bases for V and 7 bases for J; bases not matched to a gene: 13. The CDR3 consists of 17 residues. Germline lookup yields CDR1 MGHDK and CDR2 SYGVNS. CDR3 nucleotides: TGTGCCAGCAGCACTACTAGCGGGGGGCCGACCGTTAACATTCAGTACTTC. Its protein product is CASSTTSGGPTVNIQYF.

V usage is TRBV19 and J usage is TRBJ1-2; 7 bases are shared with TRBD1. This CDR3 is 17 amino acids long. CDR1 and CDR2 (germline): LNHDA, SQIVND (reference sequence). V shed 3 bases, J shed 0 bases, and the junction held 10 bases outside the gene matches. CDR3 nucleotides: TGTGCCAGTAGTATTAGGGCCCGGCAGGGGGCTAACTATGGCTACACCTTC. Protein product: CASSIRARQGANYGYTF.

The chain combines TRBV30 with TRBJ1-6, with D possibly TRBD1 on 6 matching bases. Trimming took off 3 bases at V and 0 bases at J, with 12 bases between the two ends. Germline V lookup: CDR1 GTSNPN, CDR2 SVGIG (reference sequence). The length of the CDR3 is 16 residues. The CDR3 here is CAWRQGSGSYNSPLHF. The CDR3 DNA reads TGTGCCTGGAGGCAGGGGTCCGGCTCCTATAATTCACCCCTCCACTTT.

The chain links TRBV2 to TRBJ1-2; 11 nucleotides align to TRBD1. The trim removed 6 bases at V and 4 bases at J, leaving 10 bases unmatched. Germline V CDR1 and CDR2: SNHLY, FYNNEI. This CDR3 contains 16 residues. The CDR3 DNA sequence: TGTGCCAGCAGGCCGAGTAGGACAGGGGGCGGCTATGGCTACACCTTC. Translation gives CASRPSRTGGGYGYTF.

The gene calls are TRBV5-8 and TRBJ1-4; the match to TRBD1 covers 9 bases. This CDR3 has 15 amino acids. Germline V CDR1 and CDR2: SGHTS, YDEGEE. The junction had 9 bases not matched to a gene; V was cut back by 4 bases and J by 8 bases. CDR3 residues: CASSLPGQGPEKLFF. The CDR3 nucleotides are TGTGCCAGCAGCCTACCGGGACAGGGCCCCGAAAAACTGTTTTTT.

This chain connects TRBV4-3 to TRBJ2-2, with D perhaps matching TRBD2 (6 bases). This CDR3 contains 15 residues. Germline V CDR1 and CDR2: LGHNA, YSLEER. V was clipped by 3 bases and J by 2 bases, with 10 bases between them. The CDR3, as DNA: TGCGCCAGCAGCCACCGGAGGGGAAACACCGGGGAGCTGTTTTTT. Residues: CASSHRRGNTGELFF.

The chain uses TRBV7-3 and TRBJ1-1; D is unresolved. Germline values: CDR1 SGHTA, CDR2 FQGTGA. The V end lost 3 bases, the J end lost 0 bases, and 5 bases lay between the germline ends. The CDR3 runs 13 residues. The CDR3 region is CASSFLMNTEAFF. As DNA, the CDR3 is TGTGCCAGCAGCTTTCTAATGAACACTGAAGCTTTCTTT.

J is TRBJ1-5 and V is TRBV6-6; D perhaps matches TRBD1 (5 bases). V dropped 5 bases and J dropped 2 bases, with 10 bases sitting between them. Germline CDR1 and CDR2: MNHNY and SVGAGI (reference sequence). The length of the CDR3 is 14 residues. The CDR3 loop is CASSQGGRNQPQHF. The CDR3 coding sequence is TGTGCCAGCAGTCAGGGCGGACGCAATCAGCCCCAGCATTTT.

The chain employs TRBV6-5 and TRBJ2-7; possible D gene TRBD1, 7 bases. Trimming removed 8 bases from V and 5 bases from J, with 22 bases in between. Germline V gene lookup returns CDR1 MNHEY and CDR2 SVGAGI. The CDR3 has 15 amino acids. DNA of the CDR3: TGTGCCAGCGCGGCGGGACAGCTCACACGGAACGAGCAGTACTTC. Protein sequence: CASAAGQLTRNEQYF.

This clone occurred once. The V and J genes are TRBV7-2 and TRBJ2-1; 9 nucleotides align to TRBD2. Trimming took 1 base from V and 5 from J; bases not matched to a gene: 3. Germline CDR1 SGHTA, CDR2 FQGNSA. The length of the CDR3 is 15 residues. The CDR3: CASSLVSGGNNEQFF. The CDR3 nucleotides read TGTGCCAGCAGCTTAGTTAGCGGGGGAAACAATGAGCAGTTCTTC.

This chain connects TRBV2 to TRBJ2-1; TRBD1 aligns across 7 bases. Trimming removed 6 bases from V and 2 bases from J; junction bases left unmatched: 10. The CDR3 contains 16 residues. Germline V gene lookup returns CDR1 SNHLY and CDR2 FYNNEI. This CDR3 is CASSGQALLAYNEQFF. CDR3 DNA: TGTGCCAGCAGCGGACAGGCCTTACTAGCCTACAATGAGCAGTTCTTC.

Turning to this clone: The same CDR3 can be traced to other DNA sequences in this sample. This chain links TRBV5-1 with TRBJ2-5; 8 positions match TRBD2. Germline V gene lookup returns CDR1 SGHRS and CDR2 YFSETQ. The CDR3 length is 15 residues. V lost 3 bases and J lost 2; bases outside the gene matches: 6. The CDR3 loop reads CASSWGGTRQETQYF. The DNA of the CDR3 is TGCGCCAGCAGCTGGGGGGGGACTAGACAAGAGACCCAGTACTTC.

The chain joins TRBV6-6 to TRBJ1-2, with D unresolved. Deletions cut 6 bases from V and 1 base from J, with 12 bases between. This CDR3 comprises 14 residues. CDR1 is MNHNY, CDR2 SVGAGI, per germline (reference sequence). The CDR3 region has the DNA TGTGCCAGCAGGACACTTTCCGGTAACTATGGCTACACCTTC. Translating gives CASRTLSGNYGYTF.